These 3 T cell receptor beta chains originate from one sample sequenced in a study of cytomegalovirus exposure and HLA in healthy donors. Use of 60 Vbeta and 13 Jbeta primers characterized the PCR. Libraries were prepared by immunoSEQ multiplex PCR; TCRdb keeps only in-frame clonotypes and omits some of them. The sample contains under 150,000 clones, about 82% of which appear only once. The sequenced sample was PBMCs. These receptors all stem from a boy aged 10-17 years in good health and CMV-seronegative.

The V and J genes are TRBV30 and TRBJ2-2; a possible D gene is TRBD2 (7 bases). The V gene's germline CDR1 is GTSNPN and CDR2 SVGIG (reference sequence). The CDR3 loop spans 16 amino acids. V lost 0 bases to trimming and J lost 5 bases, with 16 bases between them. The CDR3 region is CAWSVRGGLRTGELFF. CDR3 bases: TGTGCCTGGAGTGTACGCGGGGGCCTGAGGACCGGGGAGCTGTTTTTT. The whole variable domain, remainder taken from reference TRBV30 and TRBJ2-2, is SQTIHQWPATLVQPVGSPLSLECTVEGTSNPNLYWYRQAAGRGLQLLFYSVGIGQISSEVPQNLSASRPQDRQFILSSKKLLLSDSGFYLCAWSVRGGLRTGELFFGEGSRLTVL.

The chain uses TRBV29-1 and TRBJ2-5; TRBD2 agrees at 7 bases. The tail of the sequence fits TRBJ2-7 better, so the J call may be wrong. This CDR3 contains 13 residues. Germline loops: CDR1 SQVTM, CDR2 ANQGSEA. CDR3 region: CSVVTGGGYEQYF. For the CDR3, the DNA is TGCAGCGTTGTAACGGGGGGTGGCTACGAGCAGTACTTC.

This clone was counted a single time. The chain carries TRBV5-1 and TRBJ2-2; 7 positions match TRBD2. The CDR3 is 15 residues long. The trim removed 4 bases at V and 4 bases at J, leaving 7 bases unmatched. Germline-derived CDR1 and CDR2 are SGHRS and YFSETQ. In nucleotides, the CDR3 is TGCGCCAGCAGCCGCGGGACGGGAGGCACCGGGGAGCTGTTTTTT. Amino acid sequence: CASSRGTGGTGELFF.